Shown below are 13 T cell receptor beta chains from a single sample sequenced in a study of blood T cell repertoires in COVID-19. Measured with immunoSEQ multiplex PCR; TCRdb has only the in-frame clones, and not every one. The table records approximately 250,000 clones, 80% to 90% of them present only once. Sequenced sample: peripheral blood. The receptors originated from a man aged 35 to 55 who had recovered from COVID-19.

Details on this clone: One end of the junction does not line up with germline, which may come from a read error. The rearrangement links TRBV7-7 to TRBJ2-1; 9 nucleotides match TRBD1. Germline-derived CDR1 and CDR2 are SSHAT and FNYEAQ (reference sequence). The CDR3 contains 15 residues. The CDR3 here is CASSPGTGSHNEQFF. In DNA form, the CDR3 reads TGTGCTAGCAGCCCTGGGACAGGGAGCCACAATGAGCAGTTCTTC.

The gene calls are TRBV7-2 and TRBJ1-6, with TRBD1 identical over 7 bases. The CDR3 is made up of 15 amino acids. Germline V gene lookup returns CDR1 SGHTA and CDR2 FQGNSA. The ends lost 5 bases at V and 9 bases at J; junction bases unmatched: 10. CDR3 nucleotides: TGTGCCAGCAGCACCCGGACAGGTGGGGGTTCACCCCTCCACTTT. Translation: CASSTRTGGGSPLHF.

Written as DNA, the CDR3 is TGTGCCTGGAATGCGAGGGATAACACTGAAGCTTTCTTT. Its protein product is CAWNARDNTEAFF. The rearrangement links TRBV30 to TRBJ1-1, with unresolved D. Trimming removed 4 bases at V and 2 bases at J, with 11 bases between. The CDR3 loop spans 13 amino acids. In germline, CDR1 is GTSNPN, CDR2 SVGIG (reference sequence).

The genes are TRBV13 and TRBJ1-1; D gene unclear. This CDR3 comprises 13 residues. V was trimmed by 2 bases and J by 5 bases, leaving 9 bases between them. The germline CDR1 and CDR2 sequences are PRHDT and FYEKMQ (reference sequence). CDR3 region: CASSLLPGTEAFF. CDR3 nucleotide sequence: TGTGCCAGCAGCTTACTTCCCGGGACTGAAGCTTTCTTT. Based on the CDR3 plus reference TRBV13 and TRBJ1-1, the full variable domain is AAGVIQSPRHLIKEKRETATLKCYPIPRHDTVYWYQQGPGQDPQFLISFYEKMQSDKGSIPDRFSAQQFSDYHSELNMSSLELGDSALYFCASSLLPGTEAFFGQGTRLTVV.

The V gene is TRBV5-4, the J gene TRBJ2-5, with D maybe TRBD1 (6 bases). Germline CDR1 SGHNT, CDR2 YYREEE (reference sequence). The CDR3 is 15 residues long. V was shortened by 4 bases and J by 7 bases, with 20 bases between the two germline ends. This CDR3 is CASSRLGGPQGTQYF. CDR3 nucleotides: TGTGCCAGCAGCCGCCTAGGGGGTCCTCAGGGGACCCAGTACTTC.

The count of this clone is one. The genes are TRBV12-3 or TRBV12-4 and TRBJ2-5, with TRBD2 identical over 7 bases. This CDR3 is built from 12 residues. The V gene end was trimmed by 10 bases and the J gene end by 5 bases; junction bases not matched to a gene: 7. The CDR3 region is CATSRGGETQYF. The DNA for the CDR3 is TGTGCCACCTCTCGGGGAGGGGAGACCCAGTACTTC.

The chain carries TRBV6-5 and TRBJ2-5, with 8 nucleotides matching TRBD1. With 0 bases clipped from V and 2 bases from J, the junction kept 2 bases outside the gene matches. Germline V gives CDR1 MNHEY, CDR2 SVGAGI. This CDR3 comprises 15 residues. The CDR3 spells CASSYSGQAQETQYF. CDR3 nucleotides: TGTGCCAGCAGTTACTCGGGACAGGCTCAAGAGACCCAGTACTTC.

V is TRBV30 and J is TRBJ1-2; TRBD1 is a possible D gene (5 bases). V lost 4 bases, J lost 7 bases, and 16 bases lay in between. The CDR3 consists of 13 residues. CDR1 GTSNPN and CDR2 SVGIG come from the germline V gene (reference sequence). CDR3: CAWNTGPGSGYTF. The DNA for the CDR3 is TGTGCCTGGAATACAGGTCCGGGCTCTGGCTACACCTTC.

The chain uses TRBV7-8 and TRBJ2-4, with 9 bases identical to TRBD1. The CDR3 contains 19 residues. The trim removed 5 bases at V and 0 bases at J, leaving 14 bases unmatched. Germline CDR1 and CDR2: SGHVS and FQNEAQ. This CDR3 reads CASSRRGTGIARAKNIQYF. The DNA of the CDR3 is TGTGCCAGCAGCCGGCGGGGGACAGGGATAGCCCGAGCCAAAAACATTCAGTACTTC.

The CDR3 DNA sequence: TGTGCCAGCCGGACTAGCGGGGGAGATACAGATGAGCAGTTCTTC. Its translation is CASRTSGGDTDEQFF. J is TRBJ2-1 and V is TRBV2; TRBD2 agrees at 13 bases. J gave up 8 bases and V 8 bases, and 9 bases lay outside the gene matches. Germline V gene sequence: CDR1 SNHLY, CDR2 FYNNEI. The CDR3 runs to 15 residues.

V usage is TRBV20-1 and J usage is TRBJ1-2; 8 nucleotides line up with TRBD1. The CDR3 runs to 11 residues. V lost 6 bases, J lost 12 bases, and 9 bases stayed unmatched. Germline V gene sequence: CDR1 DFQATT, CDR2 SNEGSKA (reference sequence). CDR3 amino acids: CSATLDRVNTF. The CDR3 DNA reads TGCAGTGCAACTTTGGACAGGGTGAACACCTTC.

With regard to this clone: Mismatch with germline at one junction end may stem from a read error. The chain carries TRBV12-5 and TRBJ2-7; TRBD2 matches 13 bases. Germline V lookup: CDR1 LGHNT, CDR2 FRNRAP. The CDR3 runs 14 residues. The CDR3 nucleotides read TGTGCTAGTGGTTTGGAACTAGCGGGAGGGGGTCAGAACTTC. It yields the protein CASGLELAGGGQNF.

This sequence joins TRBV29-1 and TRBJ1-2, with 8 bases matching TRBD1. Trimming at V came to 1 base and at J to 7 bases, leaving 8 bases not matched to a gene. The CDR3 extends over 14 amino acids. Germline V gives CDR1 SQVTM, CDR2 ANQGSEA. CDR3 amino acids: CSVEARAGGGGYTF. For the CDR3, the DNA is TGCAGCGTTGAAGCTCGGGCAGGGGGCGGTGGCTACACCTTC.